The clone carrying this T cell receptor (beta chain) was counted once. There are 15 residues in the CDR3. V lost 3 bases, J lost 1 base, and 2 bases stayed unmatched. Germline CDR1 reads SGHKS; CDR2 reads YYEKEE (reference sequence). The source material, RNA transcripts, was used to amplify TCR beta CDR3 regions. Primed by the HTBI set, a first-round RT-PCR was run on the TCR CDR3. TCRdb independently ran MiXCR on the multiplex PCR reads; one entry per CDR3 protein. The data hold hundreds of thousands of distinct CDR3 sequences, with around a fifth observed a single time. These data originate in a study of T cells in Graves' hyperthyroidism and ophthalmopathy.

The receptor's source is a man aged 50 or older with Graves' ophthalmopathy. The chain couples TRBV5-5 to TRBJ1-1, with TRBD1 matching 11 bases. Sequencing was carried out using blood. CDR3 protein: CASSWGQGGNTEAFF. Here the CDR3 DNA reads TGTGCCAGCAGCTGGGGACAGGGGGGGAACACTGAAGCTTTCTTT.